These 20 T cell receptor beta chains share one sample of origin, sequenced in a study of vaccination and CD4 T cells after COVID-19. No antigen is known for these receptors. Treatment described: roughly 10-day PBMC culture with coronavirus spike peptide pools or control peptides (ViraFEST assay). Cultured CD4+ T cells had their DNA profiled by the Oncomine TCR Beta short-read assay. TCRdb itself ran the PCR reads through MiXCR, one entry per CDR3 protein. This table has about 7,100 distinct CDR3 sequences, about 74% appearing once. Material for sequencing was CD4+ T cells from blood, cultured in vitro. The receptors shown here come from a human donor who had recovered from COVID-19.

V and J are TRBV20-1 and TRBJ2-7, with TRBD2 identical over 10 bases. The germline V gene has CDR1 DFQATT and CDR2 SNEGSKA (reference sequence). This CDR3 is 15 amino acids long. V shed 0 bases and J 4 bases; nucleotides not matched to a gene: 6. CDR3 in amino acids: CSARDPTSGAYEQYF. CDR3 sequence (DNA): TGCAGTGCTAGAGATCCAACTAGCGGGGCGTACGAGCAGTACTTC.

CDR3 in amino acids: CASSTTSTGARGYTF. The CDR3 DNA follows: TGTGCCAGCAGTACGACATCTACAGGGGCGCGGGGCTACACCTTC. V gene TRBV6-2 or TRBV6-3 combines with J gene TRBJ1-2; TRBD1 aligns across 7 bases. This CDR3 region has 15 residues. CDR1 is MNHEY and CDR2 is SVGEGT in the germline V gene. With 5 bases clipped from V and 8 bases from J, the junction kept 14 bases outside the gene matches.

V and J are TRBV7-8 and TRBJ1-1; no firm D call. CDR1 and CDR2 from the germline V gene are SGHVS and FQNEAQ. The CDR3 has 13 residues. Trimming took 1 base from V and 8 from J, leaving 11 bases between them. As DNA, the CDR3 is TGTGCCAGCAGCTTAGAGCGTAGGGAGGAAGCTTTCTTT. Translating gives CASSLERREEAFF. The whole variable domain, filled in from reference TRBV7-8 and TRBJ1-1, reads GAGVSQSPRYKVAKRGQDVALRCDPISGHVSLFWYQQALGQGPEFLTYFQNEAQLDKSGLPSDRFFAERPEGSVSTLKIQRTQQEDSAVYLCASSLERREEAFFGQGTRLTVV.

V is TRBV28 and J is TRBJ1-1; 8 bases match TRBD1. V shed 3 bases, J shed 9 bases, and the junction held 9 bases outside the gene matches. Germline CDR1 and CDR2: MDHEN and SYDVKM. This CDR3 region has 14 residues. Here the CDR3 reads CASSLDGTGIKAFF. The CDR3 coding sequence is TGTGCCAGCAGTTTGGATGGGACAGGAATAAAAGCTTTCTTT.

This clonotype was detected a few times. The chain uses TRBV27 and TRBJ2-7, with 11 bases aligning to TRBD1. The germline CDR1 and CDR2 sequences are MNHEY and SMNVEV (reference sequence). The trim removed 5 bases at V and 2 bases at J, leaving 5 bases unmatched. CDR3 length: 15 residues. The CDR3 sequence is CASSDRTGGAYEQYF. In DNA form, the CDR3 reads TGTGCCAGCAGTGACAGGACAGGGGGCGCCTACGAGCAGTACTTC.

The gene calls are TRBV20-1 and TRBJ2-7; TRBD1 agrees at 7 bases. Germline assignment: CDR1 DFQATT and CDR2 SNEGSKA (reference sequence). The CDR3 is 15 residues long. Trimming removed 8 bases from V and 3 bases from J; junction bases left unmatched: 16. CDR3 coding DNA: TGCAGTCCCATTGATACCCGGACAGGCCGCTACGAGCAGTACTTC. Encoded protein: CSPIDTRTGRYEQYF.

V is TRBV7-2 and J is TRBJ1-6; the match to TRBD1 covers 9 bases. V lost 1 base, J lost 12 bases, and 4 bases stayed unmatched. The CDR3 is 14 residues long. Per germline, CDR1 SGHTA and CDR2 FQGNSA. The CDR3 bases are TGTGCCAGCAGCTTAGTACGACAGGGGGGACCCCTCCACTTT. Translated, it gives CASSLVRQGGPLHF. Based on the CDR3 plus reference TRBV7-2 and TRBJ1-6, the full variable domain is GAGVSQSPSNKVTEKGKDVELRCDPISGHTALYWYRQSLGQGLEFLIYFQGNSAPDKSGLPSDRFSAERTGGSVSTLTIQRTQQEDSAVYLCASSLVRQGGPLHFGNGTRLTVT.

J is TRBJ2-7 and V is TRBV15; 10 nucleotides agree with TRBD1. The V and J ends lost 4 bases and 7 bases, in that order; junction bases with no gene match: 10. There are 15 residues in the CDR3. CDR1 is LNHNV and CDR2 is YYDKDF in the germline V gene (reference sequence). The CDR3, as DNA: TGTGCCACCAGCAAGGGCGGGACAGGGGTGTGGGAGCAGTACTTC. Encoded protein: CATSKGGTGVWEQYF.

This clonotype was seen a handful of times. The rearrangement joins TRBV7-8 to TRBJ2-6; 9 bases map to TRBD1. This CDR3 spans 17 amino acids. Trimming cost V 4 bases and J 0 bases; bases outside gene matches: 4. CDR1 and CDR2 from the germline V gene are SGHVS and FQNEAQ. The CDR3 bases are TGTGCCAGCAGCTCACCGGGACAGGGCTCTGGGGCCAACGTCCTGACTTTC. This sequence encodes CASSSPGQGSGANVLTF.

The V and J genes are TRBV2 and TRBJ1-2; 9 bases map to TRBD1. The CDR3 has 15 amino acids. CDR1 is SNHLY, CDR2 FYNNEI, per germline. J was trimmed by 6 bases and V by 3 bases; bases with no gene match: 8. CDR3 DNA: TGTGCCAGCAGTGATTCAACCACAGGGGGCGATGGCTACACCTTC. Protein sequence: CASSDSTTGGDGYTF.

This clonotype was detected only a few times. The J gene is TRBJ1-5, the V gene TRBV7-2; D unclear. CDR3 length: 12 amino acids. Germline assignment: CDR1 SGHTA and CDR2 FQGNSA. The germline V and J ends were trimmed by 5 bases and 6 bases, with 8 bases remaining between them. CDR3 sequence (DNA): TGTGCCAGCAGCCCACCAGGTCAGCCCCAGCATTTT. This gives the protein CASSPPGQPQHF.

This clonotype was detected only a few times. This chain links TRBV20-1 with TRBJ1-3; D gene unclear. CDR1 DFQATT and CDR2 SNEGSKA come from the germline V gene (reference sequence). V shed 4 bases and J shed 0 bases, with 1 base lying between them. This CDR3 is built from 11 residues. The CDR3 loop reads CSAISGNTIYF. The CDR3 DNA is TGCAGTGCTATCTCTGGAAACACCATATATTTT.

The chain employs TRBV10-3 and TRBJ1-2; 9 nucleotides match TRBD1. There are 14 residues in the CDR3. After removal of 4 bases from V and 4 bases from J, the junction contained 4 bases not matched to a gene. Germline V gives CDR1 ENHRY, CDR2 SYGVKD. DNA for the CDR3: TGTGCCATCAGTGTGACAGGGGGTGGCTATGGCTACACCTTC. It encodes CAISVTGGGYGYTF.

V and J are TRBV6-5 and TRBJ1-1; the match to TRBD1 covers 8 bases. V lost 4 bases, J lost 8 bases, and 3 bases stayed unmatched. This CDR3 region has 12 residues. The germline CDR1 and CDR2 sequences are MNHEY and SVGAGI. The CDR3 here is CASSFGTGEAFF. The CDR3 DNA reads TGTGCCAGCAGTTTCGGGACAGGCGAAGCTTTCTTT.

This clonotype was seen only a few times. The gene calls are TRBV20-1 and TRBJ2-5; a weak D match, TRBD2 (6 bases). The CDR3 contains 14 residues. V was cut by 6 bases and J by 2 bases, with 16 bases left in between. Germline assignment: CDR1 DFQATT and CDR2 SNEGSKA (reference sequence). The CDR3 loop is CSAPGPGGQETQYF. CDR3 DNA: TGCAGTGCGCCCGGGCCTGGGGGGCAAGAGACCCAGTACTTC.

The chain has TRBV29-1 and TRBJ2-7; a possible D gene is TRBD2 (6 bases). Trimming removed 4 bases at V and 7 bases at J, with 17 bases between. This CDR3 region has 13 residues. Germline CDR1 and CDR2: SQVTM and ANQGSEA. The CDR3 DNA reads TGCAGCGTTGGAAGCCTCCTCGGAGGGGAGCAGTACTTC. It specifies CSVGSLLGGEQYF.

The gene calls are TRBV6-1 and TRBJ2-1, with TRBD1 identical over 7 bases. Germline V gene data show CDR1 as MNHNS and CDR2 as SASEGT. Unmatched junction bases numbered 6, after V lost 4 bases and J lost 0 bases. The CDR3 has 16 residues. This CDR3 is CASSGSRQGSYNEQFF. In DNA form, the CDR3 reads TGTGCCAGCAGTGGAAGCAGACAGGGCTCCTACAATGAGCAGTTCTTC.

The chain uses TRBV20-1 and TRBJ2-7; TRBD2 matches at 7 bases. The CDR3 extends over 15 amino acids. Germline V gene sequence: CDR1 DFQATT, CDR2 SNEGSKA (reference sequence). V trimming: 6 bases; J trimming: 0 bases; junction bases outside the gene matches: 11. CDR3 nucleotide sequence: TGCAGTGCCTCGCTCCTAGCGGACAACTCCTACGAGCAGTACTTC. It specifies CSASLLADNSYEQYF.

The V call is TRBV18, the J call TRBJ1-2; the match to TRBD1 covers 10 bases. J gave up 8 bases and V 4 bases, and 10 bases lay outside the gene matches. The CDR3 has 15 amino acids. Germline CDR1 is KGHSH and CDR2 is LQKENI. CDR3: CASSLRQGADIGYTF. In DNA form, the CDR3 reads TGTGCCAGCTCACTGAGACAGGGGGCGGACATCGGCTACACCTTC.

The chain couples TRBV20-1 to TRBJ1-6; 9 bases map to TRBD1. The CDR3 contains 14 residues. V trimming: 6 bases; J trimming: 7 bases; junction bases outside the gene matches: 7. Germline values: CDR1 DFQATT, CDR2 SNEGSKA (reference sequence). The CDR3 reads CSAQGTGPNSPLHF. The CDR3, as DNA: TGCAGTGCCCAAGGGACAGGGCCAAATTCACCCCTCCACTTT.